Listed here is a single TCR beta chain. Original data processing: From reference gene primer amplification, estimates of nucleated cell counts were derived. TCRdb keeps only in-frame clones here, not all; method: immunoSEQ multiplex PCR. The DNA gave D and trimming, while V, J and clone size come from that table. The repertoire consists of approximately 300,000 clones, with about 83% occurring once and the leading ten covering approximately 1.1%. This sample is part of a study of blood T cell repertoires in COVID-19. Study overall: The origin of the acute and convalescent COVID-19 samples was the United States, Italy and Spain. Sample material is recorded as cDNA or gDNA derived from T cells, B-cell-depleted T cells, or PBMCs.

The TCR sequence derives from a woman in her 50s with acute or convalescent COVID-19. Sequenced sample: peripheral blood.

CDR3 sequence (DNA): TGTGCCAGCAGGGACGGGGTGGAGACCCAGTACTTC. Amino acid sequence: CASRDGVETQYF. The V gene is TRBV6-5, the J gene TRBJ2-5, with D perhaps matching TRBD2 (5 bases). Trimming left V 6 bases short and J 5 bases short, with 10 bases between. CDR1 and CDR2 (germline): MNHEY, SVGAGI. This CDR3 is built from 12 residues.